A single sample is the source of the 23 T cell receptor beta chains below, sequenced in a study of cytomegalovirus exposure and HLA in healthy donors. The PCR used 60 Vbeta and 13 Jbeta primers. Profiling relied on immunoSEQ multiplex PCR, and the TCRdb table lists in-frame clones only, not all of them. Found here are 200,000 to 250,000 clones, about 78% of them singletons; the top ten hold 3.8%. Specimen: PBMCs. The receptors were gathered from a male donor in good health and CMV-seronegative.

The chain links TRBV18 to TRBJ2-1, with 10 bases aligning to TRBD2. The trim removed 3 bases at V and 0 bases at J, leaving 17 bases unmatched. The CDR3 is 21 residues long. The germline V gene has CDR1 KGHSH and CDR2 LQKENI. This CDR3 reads CASSPRVSGRDVRGSYNEQFF. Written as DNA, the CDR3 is TGTGCCAGCTCACCGAGAGTAAGCGGGAGGGATGTACGGGGCTCCTACAATGAGCAGTTCTTC.

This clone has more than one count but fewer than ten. The CDR3 loop is CASNLIGIWTEAFF. CDR3 bases: TGTGCCAGTAACTTGATCGGGATATGGACTGAAGCTTTCTTT. V is TRBV19 and J is TRBJ1-1; D is unclear. Trimming removed 7 bases from V and 5 bases from J, with 17 bases in between. Per germline, CDR1 LNHDA and CDR2 SQIVND (reference sequence). The CDR3 contains 14 residues.

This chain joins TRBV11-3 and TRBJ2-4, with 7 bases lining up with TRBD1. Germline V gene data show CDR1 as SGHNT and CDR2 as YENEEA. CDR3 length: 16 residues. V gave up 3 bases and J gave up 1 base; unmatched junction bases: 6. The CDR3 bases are TGTGCCAGCAGCTTCCTTGCGACAGGGGCCAAAAACATTCAGTACTTC. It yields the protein CASSFLATGAKNIQYF.

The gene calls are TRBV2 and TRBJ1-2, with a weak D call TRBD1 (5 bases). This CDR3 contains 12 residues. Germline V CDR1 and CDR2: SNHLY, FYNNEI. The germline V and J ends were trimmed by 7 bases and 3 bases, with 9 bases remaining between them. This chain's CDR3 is CASTPGYYGYTF. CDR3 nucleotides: TGTGCCAGCACCCCAGGGTACTATGGCTACACCTTC. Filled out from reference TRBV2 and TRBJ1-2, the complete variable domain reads EPEVTQTPSHQVTQMGQEVILRCVPISNHLYFYWYRQILGQKVEFLVSFYNNEISEKSEIFDDQFSVERPDGSNFTLKIRSTKLEDSAMYFCASTPGYYGYTFGSGTRLTVV.

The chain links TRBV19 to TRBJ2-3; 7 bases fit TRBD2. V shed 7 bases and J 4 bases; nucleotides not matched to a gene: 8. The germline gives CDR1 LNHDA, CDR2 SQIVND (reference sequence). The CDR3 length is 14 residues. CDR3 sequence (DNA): TGTGCCAGTAACCGCGGGAGAGGGGCAGATACGCAGTATTTT. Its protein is CASNRGRGADTQYF.

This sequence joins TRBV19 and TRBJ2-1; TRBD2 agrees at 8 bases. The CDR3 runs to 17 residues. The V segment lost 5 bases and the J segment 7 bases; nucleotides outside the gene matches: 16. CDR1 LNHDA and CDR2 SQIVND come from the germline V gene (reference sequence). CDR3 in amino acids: CASSRLGTSTGLNEQFF. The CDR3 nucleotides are TGTGCCAGTAGTCGCCTGGGGACTAGTACCGGTCTGAATGAGCAGTTCTTC.

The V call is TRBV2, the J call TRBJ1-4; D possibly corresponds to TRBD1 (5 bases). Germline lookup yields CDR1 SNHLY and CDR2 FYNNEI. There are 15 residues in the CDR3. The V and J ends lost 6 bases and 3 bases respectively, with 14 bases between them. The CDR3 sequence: CASRITGVANEKLFF. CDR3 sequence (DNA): TGTGCCAGCAGGATTACAGGAGTAGCTAATGAAAAACTGTTTTTT.

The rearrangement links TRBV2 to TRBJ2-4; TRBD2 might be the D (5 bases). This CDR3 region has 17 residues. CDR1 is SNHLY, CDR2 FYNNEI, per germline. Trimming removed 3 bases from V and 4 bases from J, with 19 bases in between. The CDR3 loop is CASSDLGLENTKNIQYF. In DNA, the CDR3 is TGTGCCAGCAGTGATCTAGGACTGGAAAATACGAAAAACATTCAGTACTTC.

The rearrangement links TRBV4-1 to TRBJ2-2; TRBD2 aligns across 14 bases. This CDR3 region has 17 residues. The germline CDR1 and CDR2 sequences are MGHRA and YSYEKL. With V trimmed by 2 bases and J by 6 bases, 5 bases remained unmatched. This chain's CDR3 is CASSQMLTSGRAGELFF. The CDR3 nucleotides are TGCGCCAGCAGCCAAATGCTGACTAGCGGGAGGGCCGGGGAGCTGTTTTTT.

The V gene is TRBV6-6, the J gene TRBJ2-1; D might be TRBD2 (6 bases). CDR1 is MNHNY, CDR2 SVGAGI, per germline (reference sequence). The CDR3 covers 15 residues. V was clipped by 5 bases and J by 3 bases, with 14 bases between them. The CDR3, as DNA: TGTGCCAGCAGTGGCCCCGGGACTCGCTACAATGAGCAGTTCTTC. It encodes CASSGPGTRYNEQFF.

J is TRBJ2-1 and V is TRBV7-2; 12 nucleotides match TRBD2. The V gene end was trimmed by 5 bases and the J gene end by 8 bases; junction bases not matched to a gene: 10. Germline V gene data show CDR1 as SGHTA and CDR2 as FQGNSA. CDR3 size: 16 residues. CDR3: CASSPGLAGSIDEQFF. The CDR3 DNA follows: TGTGCCAGCAGCCCAGGACTAGCGGGAAGCATTGATGAGCAGTTCTTC.

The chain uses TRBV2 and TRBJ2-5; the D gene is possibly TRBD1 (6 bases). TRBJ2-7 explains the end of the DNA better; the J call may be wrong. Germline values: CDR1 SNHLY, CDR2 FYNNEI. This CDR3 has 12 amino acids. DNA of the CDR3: TGTGCCAGCGGGGGCGTAGGATACGAGCAGTACTTC. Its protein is CASGGVGYEQYF.

For the CDR3, the DNA is TGTGCCAGCAGCCTGTCACAGGATAGCAATCAGCCCCAGCATTTT. Its protein product is CASSLSQDSNQPQHF. The J gene is TRBJ1-5, the V gene TRBV11-2, with D possibly matching TRBD1 (5 bases). This CDR3 comprises 15 residues. Germline lookup yields CDR1 SGHAT and CDR2 FQNNGV. Trimming left V 5 bases short and J 0 bases short, with 11 bases between.

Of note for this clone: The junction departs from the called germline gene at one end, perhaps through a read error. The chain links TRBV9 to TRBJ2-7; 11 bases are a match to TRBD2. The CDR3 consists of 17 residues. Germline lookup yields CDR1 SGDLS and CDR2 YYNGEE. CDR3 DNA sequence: TGTGCCAGCAGCGTCTTAGCCGGGACTAGCGGCTCCTACGCGCAGTACTTC. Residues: CASSVLAGTSGSYAQYF.

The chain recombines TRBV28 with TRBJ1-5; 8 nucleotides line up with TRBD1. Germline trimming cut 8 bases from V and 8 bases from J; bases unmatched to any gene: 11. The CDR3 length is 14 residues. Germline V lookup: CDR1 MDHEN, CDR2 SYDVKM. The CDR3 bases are TGTGCCAGCCTGGCGTCAGGGGGCATCAAGCCCCAGCATTTT. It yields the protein CASLASGGIKPQHF.

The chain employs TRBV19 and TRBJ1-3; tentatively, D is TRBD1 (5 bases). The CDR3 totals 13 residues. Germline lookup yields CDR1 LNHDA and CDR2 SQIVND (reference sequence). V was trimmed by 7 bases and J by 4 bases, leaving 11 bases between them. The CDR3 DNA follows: TGTGCCAGTATGGTACAGGCGGGAAACACCATATATTTT. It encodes CASMVQAGNTIYF.

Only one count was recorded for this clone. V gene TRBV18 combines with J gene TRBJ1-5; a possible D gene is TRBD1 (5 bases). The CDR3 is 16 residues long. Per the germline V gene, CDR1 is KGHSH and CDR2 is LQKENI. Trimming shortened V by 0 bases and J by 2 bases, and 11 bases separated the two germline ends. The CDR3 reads CASSPPKQGGNQPQHF. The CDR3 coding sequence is TGTGCCAGCTCACCACCGAAGCAGGGTGGCAATCAGCCCCAGCATTTT.

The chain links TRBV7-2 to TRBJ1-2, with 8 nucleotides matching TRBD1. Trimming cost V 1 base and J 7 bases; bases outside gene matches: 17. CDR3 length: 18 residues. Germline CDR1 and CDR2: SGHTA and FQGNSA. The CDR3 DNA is TGTGCCAGCAGCTTAGGTGGATCAGGGGGCTCAAGAATGGGTGGCTACACCTTC. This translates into CASSLGGSGGSRMGGYTF.

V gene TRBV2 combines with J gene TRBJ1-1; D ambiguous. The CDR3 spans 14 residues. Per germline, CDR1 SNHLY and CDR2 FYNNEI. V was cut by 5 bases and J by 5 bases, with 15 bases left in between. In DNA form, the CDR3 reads TGTGCCAGCAGTCCACATCCGGGGAGTACTGAAGCTTTCTTT. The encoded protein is CASSPHPGSTEAFF.

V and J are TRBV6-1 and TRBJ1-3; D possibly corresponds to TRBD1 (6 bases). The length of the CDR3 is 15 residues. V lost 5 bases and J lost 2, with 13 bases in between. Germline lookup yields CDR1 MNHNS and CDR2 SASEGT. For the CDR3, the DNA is TGTGCCAGCAGTTCGAGCAGGACAGCTGGAAACACCATATATTTT. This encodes CASSSSRTAGNTIYF.

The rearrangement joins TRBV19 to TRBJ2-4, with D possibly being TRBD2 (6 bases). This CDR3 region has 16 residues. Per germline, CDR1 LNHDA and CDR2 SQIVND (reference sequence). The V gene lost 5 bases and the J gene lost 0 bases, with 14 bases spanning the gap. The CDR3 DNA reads TGTGCCAGTAGTGGGCAATCGGGGGTAGCCAAAAACATTCAGTACTTC. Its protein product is CASSGQSGVAKNIQYF.

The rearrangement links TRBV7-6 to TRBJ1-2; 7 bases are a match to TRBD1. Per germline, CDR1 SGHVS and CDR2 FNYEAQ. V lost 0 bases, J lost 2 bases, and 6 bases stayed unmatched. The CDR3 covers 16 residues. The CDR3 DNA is TGTGCCAGCAGCTTAGCTGAGGGGGCTACAAACTATGGCTACACCTTC. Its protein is CASSLAEGATNYGYTF.

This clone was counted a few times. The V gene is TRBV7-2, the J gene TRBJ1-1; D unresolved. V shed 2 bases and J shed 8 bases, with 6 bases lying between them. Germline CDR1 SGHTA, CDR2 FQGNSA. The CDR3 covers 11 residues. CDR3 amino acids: CASSLLSEAFF. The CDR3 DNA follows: TGTGCCAGCAGCTTATTGTCGGAAGCTTTCTTT.